This T cell receptor (beta chain) was found in a study of T cell changes during pregnancy in multiple sclerosis. TCRdb's copy holds only in-frame clones and misses some; the assay was immunoSEQ multiplex PCR. The table lists 45,000 to 50,000 clones, 90% to 95% of them singletons. The CDR3 has 15 amino acids. With V trimmed by 4 bases and J by 0 bases, 6 bases remained unmatched. CDR1 is SGHVS and CDR2 is FNYEAQ in the germline V gene. Sequenced material: CD8+ T cells from peripheral blood mononuclear cells, taken before pregnancy. The chain uses TRBV7-6 and TRBJ2-7; 7 bases match TRBD1. The clonotype originates from a female donor with multiple sclerosis, enrolled in a pregnancy study. The CDR3 protein is CASSYRQGGSYEQYF. As DNA, the CDR3 is TGTGCCAGCAGCTACCGACAGGGTGGCTCCTACGAGCAGTACTTC.